Presented here are 22 T cell receptor beta chains from one specimen sequenced in a study of shared clonotypes between healthy human individuals. Method: immunoSEQ multiplex PCR; TCRdb's copy keeps in-frame clones and lacks some. The sample shows approximately 400,000 clones, 90% to 97% of them seen only once. The sample consisted of memory CD8+ T cells sorted from blood. The subset denotes: CD45RO+ cells pooled with CCR7-negative TemRA cells. These receptors all stem from a man aged 25-45 years in good health.

As to this clone: The sample carries other DNA sequences with the same CDR3. The chain couples TRBV18 to TRBJ2-7; D is possibly TRBD2 (6 bases). The germline gives CDR1 KGHSH, CDR2 LQKENI. The CDR3 is 12 residues long. Trimming stripped 3 bases from V and 6 bases from J, with 9 bases between. The CDR3 bases are TGTGCCAGCTCACCCCTGGAGGGCGAGCAGTACTTC. Its protein product is CASSPLEGEQYF.

Written as DNA, the CDR3 is TGTGCCAGCAGCTTCGGAGGGAGCGGAAACAATGAGCAGTTCTTC. It codes for CASSFGGSGNNEQFF. This chain links TRBV11-3 with TRBJ2-1, with a tentative D call TRBD2 (6 bases). Germline CDR1 is SGHNT and CDR2 is YENEEA. Trimming took off 3 bases at V and 5 bases at J, with 14 bases between the two ends. The CDR3 runs 15 residues.

This chain links TRBV18 with TRBJ1-3, with D possibly being TRBD1 (6 bases). This CDR3 has 17 residues. Germline V lookup: CDR1 KGHSH, CDR2 LQKENI. V was pared by 1 base and J by 4 bases, with 17 bases between. CDR3 protein: CASSPQSGGRRGNTIYF. CDR3 nucleotides: TGTGCCAGCTCACCACAATCTGGGGGGCGCCGAGGAAACACCATATATTTT.

The CDR3 sequence: CSVGTAPNQPQHF. Written as DNA, the CDR3 is TGCAGCGTCGGGACAGCGCCAAATCAGCCCCAGCATTTT. The V and J genes are TRBV29-1 and TRBJ1-5; 7 bases are shared with TRBD1. CDR3 length: 13 residues. Looked up from germline, CDR1 is SQVTM and CDR2 is ANQGSEA. V gave up 6 bases and J gave up 4 bases; unmatched junction bases: 6.

J is TRBJ2-3 and V is TRBV9; 9 bases are a match to TRBD2. Germline assignment: CDR1 SGDLS and CDR2 YYNGEE. The CDR3 extends over 14 amino acids. Germline trimming cut 7 bases from V and 5 bases from J; bases unmatched to any gene: 8. This chain's CDR3 is CASGNSGRGDTQYF. The CDR3 DNA sequence: TGTGCCAGCGGAAATAGCGGGAGAGGAGATACGCAGTATTTT.

The chain links TRBV6-5 to TRBJ2-7; D might be TRBD2 (5 bases). V was cut by 7 bases and J by 7 bases, with 20 bases left in between. This CDR3 has 14 amino acids. Looked up from germline, CDR1 is MNHEY and CDR2 is SVGAGI. DNA of the CDR3: TGTGCCAGCAAATTACATGGTCGGGGAAGGGAGCAGTACTTC. Protein sequence: CASKLHGRGREQYF.

The V and J genes are TRBV6-1 and TRBJ2-1, with D perhaps matching TRBD2 (7 bases). Germline V gene lookup returns CDR1 MNHNS and CDR2 SASEGT. This CDR3 region has 13 residues. Trimming shortened V by 6 bases and J by 5 bases, and 11 bases separated the two germline ends. This CDR3 reads CASRQGGDNEQFF. Written as DNA, the CDR3 is TGTGCCAGCAGACAGGGAGGGGACAATGAGCAGTTCTTC.

This chain joins TRBV28 and TRBJ2-5; 7 bases fit TRBD1. Per germline, CDR1 MDHEN and CDR2 SYDVKM. There are 15 residues in the CDR3. The trim removed 5 bases at V and 5 bases at J, leaving 11 bases unmatched. The CDR3 DNA reads TGTGCCAGCAGTGATCAGTTGACAGGGAAGGAGACCCAGTACTTC. Its translation is CASSDQLTGKETQYF.

This rearrangement joins TRBV7-9 to TRBJ1-6, with 8 bases matching TRBD1. Trimming at V came to 5 bases and at J to 9 bases, leaving 9 bases not matched to a gene. Germline V gene data show CDR1 as SEHNR and CDR2 as FQNEAQ (reference sequence). This CDR3 region has 15 residues. The CDR3 region has the DNA TGTGCCAGCAGCCTAAAGACAGGGGACGCTTCACCCCTCCACTTT. It is translated as CASSLKTGDASPLHF.

This clone was observed once. The genes are TRBV7-8 and TRBJ2-3; 14 bases align to TRBD2. CDR3 size: 17 residues. V shed 4 bases, J shed 1 base, and the junction held 4 bases outside the gene matches. Per the germline V gene, CDR1 is SGHVS and CDR2 is FQNEAQ. DNA of the CDR3: TGTGCCAGCAGCTCTCGACTAGCGGGAGGGGGCACAGATACGCAGTATTTT. Its translation: CASSSRLAGGGTDTQYF.

The rearrangement links TRBV5-1 to TRBJ2-1; D might be TRBD1 (6 bases). The CDR3 is 14 residues long. V dropped 4 bases and J dropped 4 bases, with 12 bases sitting between them. Germline V gene data show CDR1 as SGHRS and CDR2 as YFSETQ. CDR3: CASSLKGVYNEQFF. The CDR3 DNA sequence: TGCGCCAGCAGCCTGAAGGGGGTATACAATGAGCAGTTCTTC.

V is TRBV28 and J is TRBJ2-7; 7 bases agree with TRBD1. The length of the CDR3 is 13 residues. CDR1 is MDHEN and CDR2 is SYDVKM in the germline V gene. The V gene end was trimmed by 7 bases and the J gene end by 2 bases; junction bases not matched to a gene: 5. The CDR3 loop reads CASTPQGTYEQYF. The CDR3 nucleotides are TGTGCCAGCACCCCACAGGGGACCTACGAGCAGTACTTC.

This clone was detected only once. This rearrangement joins TRBV7-3 to TRBJ1-2; possibly TRBD1 for D (5 bases). The CDR3 is 13 residues long. V lost 3 bases and J lost 8, with 13 bases in between. The germline CDR1 and CDR2 sequences are SGHTA and FQGTGA. This chain's CDR3 is CASSLYGDGGYTF. CDR3 coding DNA: TGTGCCAGCAGCTTGTACGGGGACGGCGGCTACACCTTC.

This clone was counted once. The J gene is TRBJ1-2, the V gene TRBV19; a possible D gene is TRBD1 (5 bases). From germline, CDR1 is LNHDA and CDR2 SQIVND (reference sequence). V shed 2 bases and J shed 2 bases, with 12 bases lying between them. The CDR3 sequence is 15 residues long. The CDR3 nucleotides read TGTGCCAGTAGTATATCTCCAGGGCAAAACTATGGCTACACCTTC. Amino acid sequence: CASSISPGQNYGYTF. Filled out from reference TRBV19 and TRBJ1-2, the complete variable domain reads DGGITQSPKYLFRKEGQNVTLSCEQNLNHDAMYWYRQDPGQGLRLIYYSQIVNDFQKGDIAEGYSVSREKKESFPLTVTSAQKNPTAFYLCASSISPGQNYGYTFGSGTRLTVV.

This clone was seen a few times. The rearrangement joins TRBV4-1 to TRBJ1-2; a weak D match, TRBD1 (6 bases). CDR3 size: 15 residues. Trimming took 0 bases from V and 0 from J, leaving 8 bases between them. Germline CDR1 MGHRA, CDR2 YSYEKL. The CDR3 sequence: CASSQDGTTNYGYTF. The CDR3 nucleotides are TGCGCCAGCAGCCAAGATGGGACAACTAACTATGGCTACACCTTC.

The CDR3 region has the DNA TGCGCCAGCAGCCCGGGACTTTCTAGCACAGATACGCAGTATTTT. Its protein is CASSPGLSSTDTQYF. The V gene is TRBV10-1, the J gene TRBJ2-3, with D tentatively TRBD2 (6 bases). The CDR3 has 15 residues. Germline assignment: CDR1 WNHNN and CDR2 SYGVQD (reference sequence). Between the trimmed V and J ends, which lost 6 bases and 0 bases, there was a span of 13 bases.

This rearrangement joins TRBV5-4 to TRBJ2-6; D might be TRBD1 (5 bases). Germline V gives CDR1 SGHNT, CDR2 YYREEE (reference sequence). V was cut by 1 base and J by 2 bases, with 7 bases left in between. The CDR3 consists of 15 residues. The CDR3, as DNA: TGTGCCAGCAGCTTGCCAGGGACTGGGGCCAACGTCCTGACTTTC. It encodes CASSLPGTGANVLTF.

J is TRBJ2-1 and V is TRBV19; 7 positions match TRBD1. Trimming took 9 bases from V and 6 from J; bases not matched to a gene: 14. Germline V gene lookup returns CDR1 LNHDA and CDR2 SQIVND (reference sequence). The CDR3 extends over 15 amino acids. The CDR3 reads CASLGPGQTFNEQFF. The CDR3 bases are TGTGCCAGCCTCGGGCCGGGACAGACGTTCAATGAGCAGTTCTTC. Combining the CDR3 with reference TRBV19 and TRBJ2-1 gives the whole variable domain DGGITQSPKYLFRKEGQNVTLSCEQNLNHDAMYWYRQDPGQGLRLIYYSQIVNDFQKGDIAEGYSVSREKKESFPLTVTSAQKNPTAFYLCASLGPGQTFNEQFFGPGTRLTVL.

As to this clone: Other DNA variants within this sample encode the same CDR3. J is TRBJ2-7 and V is TRBV7-2, with 7 bases aligning to TRBD1. J gave up 4 bases and V 1 base, and 1 base lay outside the gene matches. The CDR3 totals 13 residues. CDR1 is SGHTA, CDR2 FQGNSA, per germline. CDR3 coding DNA: TGTGCCAGCAGCTTAGACAGGGGTTACGAGCAGTACTTC. It yields the protein CASSLDRGYEQYF.

The chain uses TRBV5-1 and TRBJ2-1, with TRBD2 matching over 9 bases. V shed 0 bases, J shed 5 bases, and the junction held 6 bases outside the gene matches. Germline V gene sequence: CDR1 SGHRS, CDR2 YFSETQ. CDR3 length equals 16 residues. For the CDR3, the DNA is TGCGCCAGCAGCTTGGGATCTAGCGGGACTAACAATGAGCAGTTCTTC. Translation: CASSLGSSGTNNEQFF.

Here the CDR3 reads CASSFFGPSYEQYF. DNA for the CDR3: TGTGCCAGCAGTTTTTTCGGGCCCTCCTACGAGCAGTACTTC. J is TRBJ2-7 and V is TRBV27; no reliable D call. The CDR3 is 14 residues long. CDR1 MNHEY and CDR2 SMNVEV come from the germline V gene (reference sequence). The V end lost 3 bases, the J end lost 0 bases, and 9 bases lay between the germline ends.

The chain recombines TRBV4-1 with TRBJ2-7; D not certain. V gave up 0 bases and J gave up 7 bases, with 13 bases separating them. The length of the CDR3 is 14 residues. Germline V CDR1 and CDR2: MGHRA, YSYEKL. As DNA, the CDR3 is TGCGCCAGCAGCCAAGATCTCCCGCGTAGGGAGCAGTACTTC. It is translated as CASSQDLPRREQYF.